This TCR beta chain is drawn from a study of memory CD4+ T cells and cytomegalovirus serostatus. Profiled with immunoSEQ multiplex PCR; TCRdb holds only in-frame clones, not every one. The sample lists approximately 46,000 clones; roughly four fifths were seen once. Single viable CD3+CD4+CD8-CD45RO+ cells were sorted as the memory CD4+ T cells. The CDR3 loop spans 15 amino acids. Germline-derived CDR1 and CDR2 are KGHSH and LQKENI. Trimming stripped 1 base from V and 7 bases from J, with 13 bases between. This receptor was taken from an adult in good health and CMV-seropositive. This chain connects TRBV18 to TRBJ1-4; D is ambiguous. Material: memory CD4+ T cells from blood. The DNA for the CDR3 is TGTGCCAGCTCACCACGTTCCGGGTCTGGTGAAAAACTGTTTTTT. It codes for CASSPRSGSGEKLFF.